A single sample is the source of the 4 T cell receptor beta chains below, sequenced in a study of OX40 agonist ivuxolimab in advanced cancers. TCRdb's table, derived via immunoSEQ multiplex PCR, lists solely in-frame clones and lacks some. The data contain fewer than 70,000 clones, about 90% of them seen just once; the ten biggest clones take up 11% to 15%. The source was CD4+ or CD8+ T cells sorted from blood, collected in a trial of the OX40 agonist ivuxolimab. These receptors were obtained from an adult with an advanced solid tumor such as melanoma, head and neck, liver or kidney cancer.

V usage is TRBV19 and J usage is TRBJ2-3, with 9 nucleotides matching TRBD2. Per the germline V gene, CDR1 is LNHDA and CDR2 is SQIVND (reference sequence). The CDR3 has 16 amino acids. Trimming removed 5 bases from V and 5 bases from J; junction bases left unmatched: 11. The CDR3 loop reads CASSGDLAGARDTQYF. The CDR3 bases are TGTGCCAGTAGTGGAGACTTAGCGGGAGCGAGAGATACGCAGTATTTT.

V usage is TRBV5-1 and J usage is TRBJ2-1; TRBD2 matches at 8 bases. V was pared by 3 bases and J by 10 bases, with 15 bases of the junction left unmatched. The CDR3 contains 16 residues. In germline, CDR1 is SGHRS, CDR2 YFSETQ. In DNA, the CDR3 is TGCGCCAGCAGCTCTTTTGCGGGAGGTCATAATGGGGAGCAGTTCTTC. This sequence encodes CASSSFAGGHNGEQFF.

In its sample, this clone was seen a few times. V and J are TRBV5-6 and TRBJ2-3; 8 positions match TRBD2. This CDR3 has 15 residues. CDR1 is SGHDT and CDR2 is YYEEEE in the germline V gene. V was pared by 7 bases and J by 0 bases, with 7 bases of the junction left unmatched. CDR3 sequence reads: CASPRGDTSTDTQYF. DNA of the CDR3: TGTGCCAGCCCGCGGGGGGACACCAGCACAGATACGCAGTATTTT. Together with reference TRBV5-6 and TRBJ2-3, the CDR3 gives the full variable domain: DAGVTQSPTHLIKTRGQQVTLRCSPKSGHDTVSWYQQALGQGPQFIFQYYEEEERQRGNFPDRFSGHQFPNYSSELNVNALLLGDSALYLCASPRGDTSTDTQYFGPGTRLTVL.

The CDR3 reads CASTVTGGENEQFF. CDR3 coding DNA: TGCGCCAGCACCGTAACAGGGGGTGAAAATGAGCAGTTCTTC. V gene TRBV5-1 combines with J gene TRBJ2-1, with 8 bases aligning to TRBD1. The CDR3 spans 14 residues. After removal of 6 bases from V and 7 bases from J, the junction contained 9 bases not matched to a gene. CDR1 and CDR2 (germline): SGHRS, YFSETQ.